The rows below give T cell receptor beta chains drawn from one sample of a study of T cell responses to AZD1222 COVID-19 vaccine. Data came from immunoSEQ multiplex PCR; TCRdb stores just in-frame clones and leaves some out. The repertoire consists of about 150,000 clones, with more than 80% occurring once and the leading ten covering about 3.2%. Sequencing was performed on peripheral blood, taken 28 days after the second AZD1222 dose. These receptor sequences come from an adult who received the AZD1222 COVID-19 vaccine. The CDR3 runs from the conserved cysteine through the conserved F or W. The D gene is left open where the match is weak. Some rows mark clone size as missing; the rest say once, few, many or name a class of expanded clone.

V,size,D,J,CDR3,DNA
TRBV10-1,-,-,TRBJ2-7,CASSESKAGSYEQYF,TGCGCCAGCAGTGAGTCTAAAGCGGGCTCCTACGAGCAGTACTTC
TRBV6-5,-,-,TRBJ1-1,CASRGTEAFF,TGTGCCAGCAGGGGCACTGAAGCTTTCTTT
TRBV3-1/TRBV3-2,-,-,TRBJ1-5,CASSQERDTENQPQHF,TGTGCCAGCAGCCAAGAACGGGACACCGAAAATCAGCCCCAGCATTTT
TRBV5-1,-,-,TRBJ1-1,CASSGTGMNTEAFF,TGCGCCAGCAGCGGTACAGGTATGAACACTGAAGCTTTCTTT
TRBV3-1/TRBV3-2,-,-,TRBJ1-1,CASGQSQTGAFF,TGTGCCAGCGGGCAAAGTCAAACTGGAGCTTTCTTT
TRBV9,-,-,TRBJ2-2,CASSVLTNTGELFF,TGTGCCAGCAGCGTTCTGACGAACACCGGGGAGCTGTTTTTT
TRBV24-1,-,TRBD2,TRBJ2-1,CATSAQGLAVKSSYNEQFF,TGTGCCACCAGTGCCCAGGGACTAGCGGTGAAAAGCTCCTACAATGAGCAGTTCTTC
TRBV6-6,-,-,TRBJ1-1,CASSYGAVNTEAFF,TGTGCCAGCAGTTACGGGGCCGTGAACACTGAAGCTTTCTTT
TRBV27,-,TRBD2,TRBJ2-7,CASSLVSGASYEQYF,TGTGCCAGCAGTTTGGTGAGCGGGGCATCCTACGAGCAGTACTTC
TRBV3-1/TRBV3-2,-,-,TRBJ2-1,CASSQNRVDEQFF,TGTGCCAGCAGCCAAAACAGGGTGGATGAGCAGTTCTTC
TRBV5-1,-,TRBD1,TRBJ1-4,CASSLGPYRTGEDEKLFF,TGCGCCAGCAGCTTGGGCCCTTACCGGACAGGGGAAGACGAAAAACTGTTTTTT
TRBV5-8,-,-,TRBJ2-7,CASSFLGKRGEQYF,TGTGCCAGCAGCTTTCTCGGCAAGAGGGGGGAGCAGTACTTC
TRBV6-5,-,TRBD1,TRBJ1-1,CASRDSGGAWTEAFF,TGTGCCAGCAGGGACTCAGGGGGCGCATGGACTGAAGCTTTCTTT
TRBV29-1,-,TRBD1,TRBJ1-1,CSVGQANTEAFF,TGCAGCGTAGGACAGGCTAACACTGAAGCTTTCTTT
TRBV6-4,few,-,TRBJ2-1,CASSDSGTEQFF,TGTGCCAGCAGTGACTCGGGGACAGAGCAGTTCTTC
TRBV24-1,-,TRBD1,TRBJ1-1,CATKGQGGSEAFF,TGTGCCACCAAGGGACAGGGAGGATCTGAAGCTTTCTTT
TRBV7-8,-,-,TRBJ1-6,CASSFGSGSSYNSPLHF,TGTGCCAGCAGCTTTGGGTCAGGGAGCTCCTATAATTCACCCCTCCACTTT
TRBV11-2,-,TRBD2,TRBJ2-3,CASSLWTSATDTQYF,TGTGCCAGCAGCTTGTGGACTAGCGCCACAGATACGCAGTATTTT
TRBV11-2,-,-,TRBJ2-6,CASSFTQGPSGANVLTF,TGTGCCAGCAGCTTTACCCAGGGGCCCTCTGGGGCCAACGTCCTGACTTTC
TRBV5-1,-,TRBD2,TRBJ2-1,CASSPGLAGGLDEQFF,TGCGCCAGCAGCCCGGGACTAGCGGGAGGGCTGGATGAGCAGTTCTTC
TRBV7-9,-,-,TRBJ2-7,CASSLEGLGYEQYF,TGTGCCAGCAGCTTAGAAGGGCTCGGCTACGAGCAGTACTTC
TRBV6-4,-,-,TRBJ1-5,CASSDRVGQPQHF,TGTGCCAGCAGTGACAGGGTGGGCCAGCCCCAGCATTTT
TRBV7-9,once,-,TRBJ1-6,CASSQTDVRARSPLHF,TGTGCCAGCAGCCAGACAGACGTCAGGGCCCGGTCACCCCTCCACTTT
TRBV30,-,TRBD1,TRBJ1-4,CAWKGTGVEKLFF,TGTGCCTGGAAAGGGACAGGCGTCGAGAAACTGTTTTTT
TRBV28,-,-,TRBJ1-2,CASSSINFYGYTF,TGTGCCAGCAGTTCGATCAACTTTTATGGCTACACCTTC
TRBV19,-,TRBD1,TRBJ1-1,CASMIDRAGTEAFF,TGTGCCAGTATGATTGACAGGGCAGGGACTGAAGCTTTCTTT
TRBV27,-,-,TRBJ1-5,CASSPSGAHQPQHF,TGTGCCAGCAGTCCATCAGGGGCCCATCAGCCCCAGCATTTT
TRBV13,-,-,TRBJ2-2,CASSLVSGMNTGELFF,TGTGCCAGCAGCTTAGTATCGGGGATGAACACCGGGGAGCTGTTTTTT
TRBV18,once,TRBD1,TRBJ2-1,CASSPTGGSYNEQFF,TGTGCCAGCTCACCGACAGGGGGCTCCTACAATGAGCAGTTCTTC
TRBV29-1,-,-,TRBJ1-1,CSVEIHSLNTEAFF,TGCAGCGTCGAAATTCACAGCCTGAACACTGAAGCTTTCTTT
TRBV19,-,-,TRBJ1-1,CASRPQAGPNTEAFF,TGTGCCAGTAGGCCCCAGGCAGGGCCGAACACTGAAGCTTTCTTT
TRBV6-5,-,-,TRBJ1-3,CASSYRVGSGNTIYF,TGTGCCAGCAGTTACAGGGTGGGTTCCGGAAACACCATATATTTT
TRBV10-3,-,-,TRBJ1-1,CAISVRGENTEAFF,TGTGCCATCAGTGTTAGGGGCGAGAACACTGAAGCTTTCTTT
TRBV7-9,-,-,TRBJ2-1,CASTLSISYNEQFF,TGTGCCAGCACCTTATCGATCTCCTACAATGAGCAGTTCTTC
TRBV25-1,-,TRBD1,TRBJ1-1,CASSEWGTAIRGAFF,TGTGCCAGCAGTGAGTGGGGGACAGCGATTCGGGGAGCTTTCTTT
TRBV19,-,-,TRBJ1-5,CASSIMGGLSNQPQHF,TGTGCCAGTAGTATTATGGGGGGGCTTAGTAATCAGCCCCAGCATTTT
TRBV3-1/TRBV3-2,-,TRBD1,TRBJ2-7,CASSPPLPGQGHYEQYF,TGTGCCAGCAGTCCGCCTCTTCCGGGACAGGGCCACTACGAGCAGTACTTC
TRBV5-1,once,-,TRBJ2-2,CASSLAPGRNTGELFF,TGCGCCAGCAGCTTGGCCCCAGGGAGGAACACCGGGGAGCTGTTTTTT
TRBV7-8,-,TRBD2,TRBJ2-3,CASSLVGGGTDTQYF,TGTGCCAGCAGCTTAGTTGGGGGGGGCACAGATACGCAGTATTTT
TRBV4-1,-,-,TRBJ1-3,CASSQVTVISGNTIYF,TGCGCCAGCAGCCAAGTGACAGTCATCTCTGGAAACACCATATATTTT
TRBV19,-,TRBD1,TRBJ1-5,CASSTEGDRVGQPQHF,TGTGCCAGTAGTACAGAAGGGGACAGGGTCGGGCAGCCCCAGCATTTT
TRBV27,-,TRBD2,TRBJ2-7,CASSLFGGSNEQYF,TGTGCCAGCAGTTTATTTGGCGGGAGCAACGAGCAGTACTTC
TRBV6-5,-,-,TRBJ2-1,CASSYSGGPIANEQFF,TGTGCCAGCAGTTACTCGGGGGGGCCCATCGCCAATGAGCAGTTCTTC
TRBV13,-,TRBD2,TRBJ2-5,CASSFWFERESGETQYF,TGTGCCAGCAGCTTTTGGTTCGAGCGGGAGTCGGGGGAGACCCAGTACTTC
TRBV9,-,-,TRBJ1-1,CASSVGIETAEAFF,TGTGCCAGCAGCGTAGGGATTGAGACGGCTGAAGCTTTCTTT
TRBV19,-,-,TRBJ1-2,CASSIDPGSYTF,TGTGCCAGTAGTATAGATCCTGGGAGCTACACCTTC
TRBV5-6,-,-,TRBJ2-7,CASSLLRYEQYF,TGTGCCAGCAGCTTGCTCCGCTACGAGCAGTACTTC
TRBV7-9,-,-,TRBJ1-4,CASSLPHAAENEKLFF,TGTGCCAGCAGCCTCCCACATGCAGCAGAGAATGAAAAACTGTTTTTT
TRBV5-4,-,-,TRBJ2-2,CASSLGVGKLVGGGELFF,TGTGCCAGCAGCTTGGGAGTGGGGAAACTAGTCGGGGGCGGGGAGCTGTTTTTT